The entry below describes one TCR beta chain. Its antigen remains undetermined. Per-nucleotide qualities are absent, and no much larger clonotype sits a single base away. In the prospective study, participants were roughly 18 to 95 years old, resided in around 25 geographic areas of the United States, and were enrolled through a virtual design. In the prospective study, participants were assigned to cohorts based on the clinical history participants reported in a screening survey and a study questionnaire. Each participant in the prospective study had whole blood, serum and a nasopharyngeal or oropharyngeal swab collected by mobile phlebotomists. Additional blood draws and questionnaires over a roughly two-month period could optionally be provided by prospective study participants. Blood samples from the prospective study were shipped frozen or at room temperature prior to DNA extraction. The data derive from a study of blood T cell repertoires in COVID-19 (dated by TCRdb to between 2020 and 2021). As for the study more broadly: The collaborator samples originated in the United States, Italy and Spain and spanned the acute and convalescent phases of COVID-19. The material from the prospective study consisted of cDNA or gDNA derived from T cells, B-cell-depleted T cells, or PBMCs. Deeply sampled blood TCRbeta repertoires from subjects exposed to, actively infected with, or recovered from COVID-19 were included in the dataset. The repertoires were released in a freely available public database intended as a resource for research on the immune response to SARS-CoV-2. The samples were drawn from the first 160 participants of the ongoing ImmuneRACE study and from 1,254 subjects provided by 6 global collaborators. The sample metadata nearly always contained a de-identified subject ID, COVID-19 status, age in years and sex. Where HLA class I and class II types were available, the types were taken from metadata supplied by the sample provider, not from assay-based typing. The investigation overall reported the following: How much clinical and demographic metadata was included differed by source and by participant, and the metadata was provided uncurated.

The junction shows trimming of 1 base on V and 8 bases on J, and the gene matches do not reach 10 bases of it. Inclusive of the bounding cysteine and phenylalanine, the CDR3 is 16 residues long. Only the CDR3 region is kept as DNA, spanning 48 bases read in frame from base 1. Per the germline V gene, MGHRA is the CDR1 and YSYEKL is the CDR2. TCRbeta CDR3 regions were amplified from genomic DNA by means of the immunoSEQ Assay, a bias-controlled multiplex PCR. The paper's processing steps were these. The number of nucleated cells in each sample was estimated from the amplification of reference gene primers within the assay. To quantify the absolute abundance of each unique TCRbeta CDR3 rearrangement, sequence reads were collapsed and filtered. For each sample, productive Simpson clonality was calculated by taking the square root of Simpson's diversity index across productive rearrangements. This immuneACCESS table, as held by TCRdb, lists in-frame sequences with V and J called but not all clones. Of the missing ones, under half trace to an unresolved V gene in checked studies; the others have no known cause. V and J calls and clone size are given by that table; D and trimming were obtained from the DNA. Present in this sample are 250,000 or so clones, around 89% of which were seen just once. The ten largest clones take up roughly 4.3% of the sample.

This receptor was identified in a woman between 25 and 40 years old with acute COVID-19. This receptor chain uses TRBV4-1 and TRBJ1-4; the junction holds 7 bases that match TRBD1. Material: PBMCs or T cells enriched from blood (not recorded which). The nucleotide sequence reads TGCGCCAGCAGCCAAGGAGTAGGGGGCAGGAAGGAAAAACTGTTTTTT. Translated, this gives CASSQGVGGRKEKLFF.